The clone carrying this TCR beta chain was seen a few times. The sample comes from a study of human T cells and chemical hapten exposure. Study context: Application of 0.01% DPC to the upper back was done by patch test, with a reading at 6 days.

TCRdb analysed the RACE reads with MiXCR anew, one entry per CDR3 protein. The table has around 110,000 distinct CDR3 sequences, about 12% seen once. The time point here: patch test 1, 2 weeks after DPC sensitization. Treatment noted: therapeutic diphenylcyclopropenone sensitization with weekly scalp DPC. The CDR3 runs 14 residues. Trimming removed 7 bases from V and 8 bases from J; junction bases left unmatched: 9. The germline V gene has CDR1 LNHDA and CDR2 SQIVND (reference sequence). The sequence was obtained from a woman aged 45-65 years with alopecia areata. Some clones in this sample may be carry-over from other donors' samples. This chain connects TRBV19 to TRBJ1-4; 8 nucleotides line up with TRBD1. The material was whole blood, obtained in connection with sensitization to the hapten diphenylcyclopropenone (DPC). The CDR3 coding sequence is TGTGCCAGTACCCGACAGGGGATTGAGGAAAAACTGTTTTTT. Its protein product is CASTRQGIEEKLFF.